Shown below are 27 T cell receptor beta chains from a single sample sequenced in a study of cytomegalovirus exposure and HLA in healthy donors. PCR employed 60 Vbeta and 13 Jbeta primers. Only in-frame clones appear in the TCRdb table, and some are missing; sequencing was by immunoSEQ multiplex PCR. The profile shows hundreds of thousands of clones, around 75% of them singletons. Sequencing was done on a sample of PBMCs. The origin of the receptors is a woman aged 25 to 45 in good health and CMV-seronegative.

For this clone: Sequence at one end of the junction differs from germline and may be a read error. V is TRBV19 and J is TRBJ1-5; 10 bases fit TRBD1. Germline V gene data show CDR1 as LNHDA and CDR2 as SQIVND (reference sequence). The CDR3 runs 17 residues. CDR3 nucleotides: TGTGACAGTAGTATAGACCGGGACAGGGGTACCAATCAGCCCCAGCATTTT. Amino acid sequence: CDSSIDRDRGTNQPQHF. Looking up the rest from reference TRBV19 and TRBJ1-5 gives the full variable domain: DGGITQSPKYLFRKEGQNVTLSCEQNLNHDAMYWYRQDPGQGLRLIYYSQIVNDFQKGDIAEGYSVSREKKESFPLTVTSAQKNPTAFYLCDSSIDRDRGTNQPQHFGDGTRLSIL.

The V call is TRBV25-1, the J call TRBJ1-1; unclear D gene. Germline CDR1 reads MGHDK; CDR2 reads SYGVNS. Trimming pared 6 bases from V and 6 bases from J, leaving 14 bases between. This CDR3 spans 13 amino acids. The CDR3 nucleotides read TGTGCCAGCAGGCAGGAAGGATTAGCTGAAGCTTTCTTT. Its translation is CASRQEGLAEAFF.

About this clone: The junction shows a germline mismatch at one end, possibly a read error. The V gene is TRBV6-1, the J gene TRBJ1-5; maybe TRBD1 (5 bases). This CDR3 has 17 amino acids. Germline CDR1 is MNHNS and CDR2 is SASEGT. In DNA, the CDR3 is TGTGTCAGCAGTGAGCAGGACATAGGAATTGGCAATCAGCCCCAGCATTTT. Protein product: CVSSEQDIGIGNQPQHF.

The table lists this clone with a count of one. The V and J genes are TRBV27 and TRBJ2-2; tentative D call: TRBD2 (5 bases). This CDR3 is 16 amino acids long. Germline CDR1 MNHEY, CDR2 SMNVEV (reference sequence). Between the trimmed V and J ends, which lost 0 bases and 1 base, there was a span of 9 bases. The CDR3 loop is CASSLSASQNTGELFF. The CDR3 DNA is TGTGCCAGCAGTTTATCGGCTAGCCAGAACACCGGGGAGCTGTTTTTT.

This clone came up a few times. This chain connects TRBV6-6 to TRBJ1-1; D is uncertain. Looked up from germline, CDR1 is MNHNY and CDR2 is SVGAGI (reference sequence). V shed 2 bases and J shed 6 bases, with 7 bases lying between them. The CDR3 sequence is 12 residues long. The CDR3 loop is CASSYDGPEAFF. In DNA, the CDR3 is TGTGCCAGCAGTTACGATGGCCCTGAAGCTTTCTTT.

The chain is built from TRBV13 and TRBJ1-6; 9 positions match TRBD1. CDR3 length: 14 amino acids. The ends lost 8 bases at V and 8 bases at J; junction bases unmatched: 7. In germline, CDR1 is PRHDT, CDR2 FYEKMQ (reference sequence). CDR3 loop: CASGRDREDSPLHF. The CDR3 DNA follows: TGTGCCAGCGGGAGGGACAGGGAGGATTCACCCCTCCACTTT.

This chain joins TRBV27 and TRBJ2-3; D unresolved. CDR3 length: 15 residues. V was cut by 3 bases and J by 4 bases, with 14 bases left in between. CDR1 and CDR2 (germline): MNHEY, SMNVEV (reference sequence). CDR3 bases: TGTGCCAGCAGTTTCACTCCCATATCGGCAGATACGCAGTATTTT. Encoded protein: CASSFTPISADTQYF.

The chain carries TRBV5-4 and TRBJ2-5; TRBD2 might be the D (6 bases). With 4 bases removed from V and 1 base from J, the gap between germline ends came to 8 bases. Germline V gene sequence: CDR1 SGHNT, CDR2 YYREEE (reference sequence). The CDR3 spans 13 residues. The CDR3 spells CASSKEGQETQYF. The CDR3 DNA reads as TGTGCCAGCAGCAAGGAGGGCCAAGAGACCCAGTACTTC.

The chain is built from TRBV5-1 and TRBJ2-5, with 9 bases identical to TRBD2. The V segment lost 0 bases and the J segment 7 bases; nucleotides outside the gene matches: 1. CDR3 length equals 13 residues. Looked up from germline, CDR1 is SGHRS and CDR2 is YFSETQ. The CDR3 spells CASSLVLAGTQYF. As DNA, the CDR3 is TGCGCCAGCAGCTTGGTACTAGCGGGGACCCAGTACTTC.

In this sample, this clone turned up a few times. The chain combines TRBV9 with TRBJ2-1; 8 nucleotides match TRBD2. The germline gives CDR1 SGDLS, CDR2 YYNGEE. V lost 10 bases and J lost 7; bases outside the gene matches: 10. There are 13 residues in the CDR3. CDR3 in DNA: TGTGCCCGCTCTGAGCGGGAGTTAAATGAGCAGTTCTTC. Translating gives CARSERELNEQFF.

The chain couples TRBV29-1 to TRBJ2-7; 7 nucleotides line up with TRBD2. The CDR3 extends over 15 amino acids. Germline V CDR1 and CDR2: SQVTM, ANQGSEA. V gave up 1 base and J gave up 1 base; unmatched junction bases: 7. The chain's CDR3 is CSVEGGGTPSYEQYF. CDR3 coding DNA: TGCAGCGTTGAAGGGGGGGGGACCCCATCCTACGAGCAGTACTTC.

For this clone: Other DNA sequences of this sample code for an identical CDR3. The chain has TRBV9 and TRBJ2-7; 15 bases are a match to TRBD2. Germline V CDR1 and CDR2: SGDLS, YYNGEE. The CDR3 extends over 16 amino acids. V was pared by 3 bases and J by 3 bases, with 4 bases of the junction left unmatched. The CDR3 DNA sequence: TGTGCCAGCAGCGCAGGACTAGCGGGGGGGATCTACGAGCAGTACTTC. Translation gives CASSAGLAGGIYEQYF. The full variable domain, completed using reference TRBV9 and TRBJ2-7, is DSGVTQTPKHLITATGQRVTLRCSPRSGDLSVYWYQQSLDQGLQFLIQYYNGEERAKGNILERFSAQQFPDLHSELNLSSLELGDSALYFCASSAGLAGGIYEQYFGPGTRLTVT.

V gene TRBV9 combines with J gene TRBJ2-7, with 10 bases lining up with TRBD2. This CDR3 is 14 amino acids long. The ends lost 10 bases at V and 7 bases at J; junction bases unmatched: 14. Germline CDR1 and CDR2: SGDLS and YYNGEE. CDR3 sequence reads: CASSLASGGREQYF. In DNA, the CDR3 is TGTGCCTCTAGTCTGGCTAGCGGGGGACGGGAGCAGTACTTC.

The chain combines TRBV15 with TRBJ1-3, with 10 bases identical to TRBD1. Germline V lookup: CDR1 LNHNV, CDR2 YYDKDF (reference sequence). The CDR3 length is 16 residues. J was trimmed by 4 bases and V by 3 bases; bases with no gene match: 6. The CDR3 here is CATSRDRGAQGNTIYF. The CDR3 DNA reads as TGTGCCACCAGCAGGGACAGGGGGGCTCAAGGAAACACCATATATTTT.

The chain combines TRBV11-2 with TRBJ1-4; D not resolved. The CDR3 has 14 amino acids. Germline V lookup: CDR1 SGHAT, CDR2 FQNNGV. V shed 4 bases and J shed 7 bases, with 13 bases lying between them. The CDR3 bases are TGTGCCAGCAGCTCCCCTAGCAGCTTTGAAAAACTGTTTTTT. Amino acids: CASSSPSSFEKLFF.

This clone was counted once. This chain connects TRBV15 to TRBJ2-3; D ambiguous. CDR1 is LNHNV and CDR2 is YYDKDF in the germline V gene (reference sequence). Between the trimmed V and J ends, which lost 5 bases and 9 bases, there was a span of 12 bases. The length of the CDR3 is 12 residues. The DNA of the CDR3 is TGTGCCACCAGCTTCCCCCGAGGAACGCAGTATTTT. This encodes CATSFPRGTQYF.

The genes are TRBV5-4 and TRBJ2-7; a weak D match, TRBD2 (6 bases). The CDR3 is 15 residues long. The ends were cut back, 2 bases at V and 6 bases at J, with 18 bases in the middle. Germline V gene sequence: CDR1 SGHNT, CDR2 YYREEE (reference sequence). For the CDR3, the DNA is TGTGCCAGCAGCTTTCAGGGACTCTTCCTAGGCGAGCAGTACTTC. It translates to CASSFQGLFLGEQYF.

CDR3: CASSPMGQQSYYGYTF. The CDR3, as DNA: TGCGCCAGCAGCCCGATGGGGCAGCAAAGTTATTATGGCTACACCTTC. The chain joins TRBV5-1 to TRBJ1-2; maybe TRBD1 (5 bases). The CDR3 runs 16 residues. Per the germline V gene, CDR1 is SGHRS and CDR2 is YFSETQ. Between the trimmed V and J ends, which lost 4 bases and 5 bases, there was a span of 21 bases.

This rearrangement joins TRBV30 to TRBJ2-5, with 7 bases aligning to TRBD2. The CDR3 is 13 residues long. J lost 10 bases, V lost 4 bases, and 12 bases had no gene match. CDR1 and CDR2 from the germline V gene are GTSNPN and SVGIG (reference sequence). The CDR3, as DNA: TGTGCCTGGACAAGCGGGGTCGTAGAAATCCAGTACTTC. Protein product: CAWTSGVVEIQYF.

This chain joins TRBV6-1 and TRBJ1-1, with 10 bases fitting TRBD1. CDR1 is MNHNS and CDR2 is SASEGT in the germline V gene. V shed 5 bases and J 4 bases; nucleotides not matched to a gene: 4. The CDR3 is 14 amino acids. In DNA, the CDR3 is TGTGCCAGCAGTCAGGACAGGGGGGTCACTGAAGCTTTCTTT. This codes for CASSQDRGVTEAFF.

The gene calls are TRBV15 and TRBJ2-7; D may be TRBD2 (5 bases). Trimming stripped 5 bases from V and 7 bases from J, with 15 bases between. The CDR3 extends over 13 amino acids. CDR1 and CDR2 from the germline V gene are LNHNV and YYDKDF (reference sequence). The CDR3 DNA follows: TGTGCCACCAGCGGAGGCACCCGTGAGGAGCAGTACTTC. Its translation: CATSGGTREEQYF.

The gene calls are TRBV5-1 and TRBJ2-5, with 7 bases matching TRBD2. Germline loops: CDR1 SGHRS, CDR2 YFSETQ. Trimming cost V 5 bases and J 5 bases; bases outside gene matches: 9. The CDR3 runs to 14 residues. The CDR3 coding sequence is TGCGCCAGCAGGCGGGTGAGGGAGGGCGAGACCCAGTACTTC. Translation: CASRRVREGETQYF.

The chain joins TRBV7-9 to TRBJ2-5; 8 nucleotides align to TRBD2. CDR1 and CDR2 (germline): SEHNR, FQNEAQ (reference sequence). The CDR3 spans 15 residues. V lost 5 bases, J lost 5 bases, and 10 bases stayed unmatched. The DNA for the CDR3 is TGTGCCAGCAGCCGAATGGCGGGGGGATTGGAGACCCAGTACTTC. Protein: CASSRMAGGLETQYF. The whole variable domain, filled in from reference TRBV7-9 and TRBJ2-5, reads DTGVSQNPRHKITKRGQNVTFRCDPISEHNRLYWYRQTLGQGPEFLTYFQNEAQLEKSRLLSDRFSAERPKGSFSTLEIQRTEQGDSAMYLCASSRMAGGLETQYFGPGTRLLVL.

The genes are TRBV7-6 and TRBJ1-1; TRBD1 is a possible D gene (6 bases). V was cut by 5 bases and J by 5 bases, with 12 bases left in between. The CDR3 is made up of 13 amino acids. In germline, CDR1 is SGHVS, CDR2 FNYEAQ. The chain's CDR3 is CASSRERGTEAFF. As DNA, the CDR3 is TGTGCCAGCAGCCGCGAGAGGGGGACTGAAGCTTTCTTT. Filled out from reference TRBV7-6 and TRBJ1-1, the complete variable domain reads GAGVSQSPRYKVTKRGQDVALRCDPISGHVSLYWYRQALGQGPEFLTYFNYEAQQDKSGLPNDRFSAERPEGSISTLTIQRTEQRDSAMYRCASSRERGTEAFFGQGTRLTVV.

This clone came up once. This chain connects TRBV5-6 to TRBJ2-1; 11 bases agree with TRBD2. With 0 bases clipped from V and 3 bases from J, the junction kept 8 bases outside the gene matches. Germline CDR1 SGHDT, CDR2 YYEEEE. The CDR3 covers 18 residues. DNA of the CDR3: TGTGCCAGCAGCTTGGAGGCTAGCGGGGGGTGGCGCTACAATGAGCAGTTCTTC. Translation gives CASSLEASGGWRYNEQFF.

This sequence joins TRBV9 and TRBJ1-5; D gene uncertain. The V end lost 0 bases, the J end lost 8 bases, and 9 bases lay between the germline ends. This CDR3 has 13 amino acids. CDR1 is SGDLS, CDR2 YYNGEE, per germline. The CDR3 loop reads CASSVAPLKPQHF. The CDR3 DNA is TGTGCCAGCAGCGTAGCGCCCCTAAAGCCCCAGCATTTT.

This chain joins TRBV7-8 and TRBJ2-3, with D possibly matching TRBD1 (7 bases). The germline V and J ends were trimmed by 5 bases and 2 bases, with 20 bases remaining between them. Germline values: CDR1 SGHVS, CDR2 FQNEAQ. This CDR3 contains 17 residues. The CDR3 sequence is CASSPPSFRGVTDTQYF. CDR3 nucleotides: TGTGCCAGCAGCCCCCCTAGTTTCAGGGGGGTCACAGATACGCAGTATTTT.